In this sample, the clone carrying this TCR beta chain turned up a few times. This record belongs to a study of blood T cell repertoires in COVID-19. Study context: Whether acute or convalescent, the COVID-19 samples came from the United States, Italy and Spain. Sources were T cells, B-cell-depleted T cells, or PBMCs; the material itself was cDNA or gDNA.

Trimming pared 6 bases from V and 4 bases from J, leaving 12 bases between. CDR1 and CDR2 from the germline V gene are LGHDT and YNNKEL (reference sequence). CDR3 length: 13 residues. Authors' processing steps: Scientists estimated how many nucleated cells there were by amplifying reference gene primers. Clones were sequenced by immunoSEQ multiplex PCR, and TCRdb holds only the in-frame ones, with some missing. V, J and clone size reflect that table, while D and trimming were determined from the DNA. The sample shows 40,000 to 45,000 clones, 76% of them seen only once. This clonotype was sampled from a man older than 75 with acute or convalescent COVID-19. The specimen was peripheral blood. The genes are TRBV3-1 (or the pseudogene TRBV3-2) and TRBJ1-2; possibly TRBD1 for D (5 bases). The CDR3 spells CASRGERAYGYTF. CDR3 DNA sequence: TGTGCCAGCAGGGGGGAGCGGGCCTATGGCTACACCTTC.